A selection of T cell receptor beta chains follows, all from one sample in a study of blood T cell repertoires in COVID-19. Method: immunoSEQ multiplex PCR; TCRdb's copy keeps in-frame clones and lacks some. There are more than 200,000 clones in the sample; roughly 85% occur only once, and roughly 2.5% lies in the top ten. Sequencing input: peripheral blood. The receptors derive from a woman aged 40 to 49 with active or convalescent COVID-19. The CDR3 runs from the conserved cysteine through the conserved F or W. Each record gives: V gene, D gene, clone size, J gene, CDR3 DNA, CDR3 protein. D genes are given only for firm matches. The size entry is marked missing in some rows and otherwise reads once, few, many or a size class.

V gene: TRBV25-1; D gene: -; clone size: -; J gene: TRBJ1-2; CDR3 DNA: TGTGCCAGCAGTCGAGTGGACTATGGCTACACCTTC; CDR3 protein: CASSRVDYGYTF
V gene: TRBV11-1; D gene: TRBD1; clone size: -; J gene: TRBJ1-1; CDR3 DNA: TGTGCCAGCAGCTTACTACAGGGGGAAGGGTCTGAAGCTTTCTTT; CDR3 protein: CASSLLQGEGSEAFF
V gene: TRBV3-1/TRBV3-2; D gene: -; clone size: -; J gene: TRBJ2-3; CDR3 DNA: TGTGCCAGCAGCCAAGTGTTGTCCAGGACAGCCTCTAGCACAGATACGCAGTATTTT; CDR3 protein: CASSQVLSRTASSTDTQYF
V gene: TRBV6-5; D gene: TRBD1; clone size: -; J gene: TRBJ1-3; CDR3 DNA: TGTGCCAGCAGGACAGGGGGTGGAAACACCATATATTTT; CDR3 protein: CASRTGGGNTIYF
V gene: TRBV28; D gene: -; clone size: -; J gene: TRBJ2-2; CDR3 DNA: TGTGCCAGCAGTTCTCGGAGGGTTGTCGGGGAGCTGTTTTTT; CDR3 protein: CASSSRRVVGELFF
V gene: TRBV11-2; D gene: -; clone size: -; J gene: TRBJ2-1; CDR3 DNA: TGTGCCAGCAGCCTCGCCCGGGAGCCCTCCTACAATGAGCAGTTCTTC; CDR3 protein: CASSLAREPSYNEQFF
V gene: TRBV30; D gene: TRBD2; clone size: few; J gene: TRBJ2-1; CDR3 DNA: TGTGCCTGGAGTTTCCACCGGGACTATACTAACAATGAGCAGTTCTTC; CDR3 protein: CAWSFHRDYTNNEQFF
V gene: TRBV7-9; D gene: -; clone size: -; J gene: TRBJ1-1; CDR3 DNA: TGTGCCAGCAGCTCCCTATCCGCGCCGGACACTGAAGCTTTCTTT; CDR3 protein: CASSSLSAPDTEAFF
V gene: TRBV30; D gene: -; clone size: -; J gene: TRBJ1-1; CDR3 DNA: TGTGCCTGGAGTTCTACAGGGAACACTGAAGCTTTCTTT; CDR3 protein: CAWSSTGNTEAFF
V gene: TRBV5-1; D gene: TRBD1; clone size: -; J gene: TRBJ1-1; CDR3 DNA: TGCGCCAGCAGCCCCAATAATAGGGGGCCCACTGAAGCTTTCTTT; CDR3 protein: CASSPNNRGPTEAFF
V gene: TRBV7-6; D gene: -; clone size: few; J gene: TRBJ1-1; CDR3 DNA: TGTGCCAGCAGCTTAGAGAGAGCGTACCGGACTGAAGCTTTCTTT; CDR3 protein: CASSLERAYRTEAFF
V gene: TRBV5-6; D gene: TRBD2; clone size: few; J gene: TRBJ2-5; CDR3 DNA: TGTGCCAGCAGCCCGCGGACTAGCGGGGTGAAAGAGACCCAGTACTTC; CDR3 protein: CASSPRTSGVKETQYF
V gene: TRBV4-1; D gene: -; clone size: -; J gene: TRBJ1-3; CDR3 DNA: TGCGCCAGCGCCGGGAGGAATGCTGGAAACACCATATATTTT; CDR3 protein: CASAGRNAGNTIYF
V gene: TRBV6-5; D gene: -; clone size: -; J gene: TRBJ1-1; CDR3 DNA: TGTGCCAGCAGTTACTCGGCAGGGAACACTGAAGCTTTCTTT; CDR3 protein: CASSYSAGNTEAFF
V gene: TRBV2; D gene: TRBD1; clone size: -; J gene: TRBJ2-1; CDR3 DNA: TGTGCCAGCAGTGTCCCACAGGGGTCACCCTACAATGAGCAGTTCTTC; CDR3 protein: CASSVPQGSPYNEQFF
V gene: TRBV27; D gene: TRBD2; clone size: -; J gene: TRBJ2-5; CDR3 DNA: TGTGCCAGCAGTTCAAGCGGGGAAGAGACCCAGTACTTC; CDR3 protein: CASSSSGEETQYF
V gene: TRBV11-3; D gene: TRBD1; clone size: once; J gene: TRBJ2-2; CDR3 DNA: TGTGCCAGCAGCTTTAGACGACAGGGGACTAACACCGGGGAGCTGTTTTTT; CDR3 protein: CASSFRRQGTNTGELFF
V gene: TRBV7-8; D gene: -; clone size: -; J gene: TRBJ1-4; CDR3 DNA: TGTGCCAGCAGCTTAGCCGTACCAGGGATTAATGAAAAACTGTTTTTT; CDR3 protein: CASSLAVPGINEKLFF
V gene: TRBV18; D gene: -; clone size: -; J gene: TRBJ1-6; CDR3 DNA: TGTGCCAGCTCACCCGAGACAGGCCCTAGATCACCCCTCCACTTT; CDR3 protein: CASSPETGPRSPLHF
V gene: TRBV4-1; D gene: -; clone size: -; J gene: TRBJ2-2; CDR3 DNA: TGCGCCAGCAGCCCTTCCAACACCGGGGAGCTGTTTTTT; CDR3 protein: CASSPSNTGELFF
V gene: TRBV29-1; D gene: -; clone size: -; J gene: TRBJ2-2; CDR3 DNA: TGCAGCGTGGGGGCTGCGGTGGGCACCGGGGAGCTGTTTTTT; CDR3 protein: CSVGAAVGTGELFF
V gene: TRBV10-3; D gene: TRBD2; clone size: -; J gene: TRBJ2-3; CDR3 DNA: TGTGCCATCAGAGCTAGCGGGGGAATCGATACGCAGTATTTT; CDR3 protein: CAIRASGGIDTQYF
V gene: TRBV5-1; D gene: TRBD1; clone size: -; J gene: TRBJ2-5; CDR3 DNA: TGCGCCAGCAGCTTGGGTGATCAGGGGGTCCAAGAGACCCAGTACTTC; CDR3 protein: CASSLGDQGVQETQYF
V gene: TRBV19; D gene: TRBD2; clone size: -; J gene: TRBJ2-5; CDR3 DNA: TGTGCCAGTAGTATAGGAGCGGGAGCTACGGGGACCCAGTACTTC; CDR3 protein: CASSIGAGATGTQYF
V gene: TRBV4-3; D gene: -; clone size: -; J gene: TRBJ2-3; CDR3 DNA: TGCGCCAGCAGCCAAGAGGGTGCGGGGGCCTATACGCAGTATTTT; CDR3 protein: CASSQEGAGAYTQYF
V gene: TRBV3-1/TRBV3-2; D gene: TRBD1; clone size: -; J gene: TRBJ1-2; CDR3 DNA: TGTGCCAGCAGCCAAGTTGGCCGGGACAGGGAAGAAGGTGGCTACACCTTC; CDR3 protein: CASSQVGRDREEGGYTF
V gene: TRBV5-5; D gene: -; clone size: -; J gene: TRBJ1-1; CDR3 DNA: TGTGCCAGCAGCTTGGACAGGAACACTGAAGCTTTCTTT; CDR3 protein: CASSLDRNTEAFF
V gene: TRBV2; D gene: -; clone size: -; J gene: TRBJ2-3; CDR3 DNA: TGTGCCAGCAGTGAAGACAGGGACACAGATACGCAGTATTTT; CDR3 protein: CASSEDRDTDTQYF
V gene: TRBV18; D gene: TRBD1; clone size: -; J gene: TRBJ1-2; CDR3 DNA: TGTGCCAGCTCACCTGACGGGACAGGGTATGGCTACACCTTC; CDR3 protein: CASSPDGTGYGYTF
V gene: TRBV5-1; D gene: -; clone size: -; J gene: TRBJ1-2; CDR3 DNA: TGCGCCAGCAGTTTGACAGCTTCTTATGGCTACACCTTC; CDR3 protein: CASSLTASYGYTF
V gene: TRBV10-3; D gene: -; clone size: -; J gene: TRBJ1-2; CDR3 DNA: TGTGCCACCTTTGGAGGGGCTCGTGGCTACACCTTC; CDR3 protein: CATFGGARGYTF
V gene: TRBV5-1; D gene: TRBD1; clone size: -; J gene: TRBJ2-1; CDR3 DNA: TGCGCCAGCAGCTCCACCTCCCTGACAGGGGACCCGTACAATGAGCAGTTCTTC; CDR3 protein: CASSSTSLTGDPYNEQFF
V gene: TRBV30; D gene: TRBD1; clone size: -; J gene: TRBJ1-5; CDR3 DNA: TGTGCCTTGCTGACAGGGACGGGTCAGCCCCAGCATTTT; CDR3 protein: CALLTGTGQPQHF
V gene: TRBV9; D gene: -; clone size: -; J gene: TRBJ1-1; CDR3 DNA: TGTGCCAGCAGCGGGACAGTAGGCACTGAAGCTTTCTTT; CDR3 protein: CASSGTVGTEAFF
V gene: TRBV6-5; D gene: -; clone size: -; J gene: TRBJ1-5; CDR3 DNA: TGTGCCAGCAGTTCTCAGGGTAGCAATCAGCCCCAGCATTTT; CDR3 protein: CASSSQGSNQPQHF
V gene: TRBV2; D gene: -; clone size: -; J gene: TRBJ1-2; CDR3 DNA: TGTGCCAGCAGACGGGACACCAACTATGGCTACACCTTC; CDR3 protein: CASRRDTNYGYTF
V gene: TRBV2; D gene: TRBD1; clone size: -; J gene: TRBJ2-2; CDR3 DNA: TGTGCCGACAGGACAGGGAACACCGGGGAGCTGTTTTTT; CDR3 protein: CADRTGNTGELFF
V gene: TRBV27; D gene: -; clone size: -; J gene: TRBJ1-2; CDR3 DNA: TGTGCCAGCGCCCCGGGACACCTTAACTATGGCTACACCTTC; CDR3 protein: CASAPGHLNYGYTF
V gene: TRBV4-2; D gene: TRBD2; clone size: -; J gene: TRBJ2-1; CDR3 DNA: TGTGCCAGCAGCCAAGACGGGAGGGCCTACAATGAGCAGTTCTTC; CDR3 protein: CASSQDGRAYNEQFF
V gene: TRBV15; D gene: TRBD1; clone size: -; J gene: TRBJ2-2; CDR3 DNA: TGTGCCACCAGCAGGGACCCTCCGGGACAGGGGACTACCGGGGAGCTGTTTTTT; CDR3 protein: CATSRDPPGQGTTGELFF
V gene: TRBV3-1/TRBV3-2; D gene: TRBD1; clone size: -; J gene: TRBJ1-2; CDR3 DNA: TGTGCCAGCAGCCAAGTATACCGGGACAGGCCCAACTATGGCTACACCTTC; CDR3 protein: CASSQVYRDRPNYGYTF
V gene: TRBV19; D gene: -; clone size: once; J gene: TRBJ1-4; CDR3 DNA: TGTGCCAGTAGTATTGGGACACGGAGTGAAAAACTGTTTTTT; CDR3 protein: CASSIGTRSEKLFF
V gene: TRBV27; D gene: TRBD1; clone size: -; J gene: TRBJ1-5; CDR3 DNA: TGTGCCAGCAGCTCCAGGGGGTCGAGCAATCAGCCCCAGCATTTT; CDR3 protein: CASSSRGSSNQPQHF
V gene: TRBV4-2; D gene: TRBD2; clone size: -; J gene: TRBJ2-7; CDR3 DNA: TGTGCCAGCAGTGGTAGCGGGTCCTACGAGCAGTACTTC; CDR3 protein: CASSGSGSYEQYF
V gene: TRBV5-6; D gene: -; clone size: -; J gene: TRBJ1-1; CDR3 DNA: TGTGCCAGCAGCTCCCCGGGACATGAGAACACTGAAGCTTTCTTT; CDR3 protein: CASSSPGHENTEAFF
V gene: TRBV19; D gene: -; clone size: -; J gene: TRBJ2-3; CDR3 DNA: TGTGCCAGTAGTAGCCGACAGGCGGTAAGCACAGATACGCAGTATTTT; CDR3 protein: CASSSRQAVSTDTQYF
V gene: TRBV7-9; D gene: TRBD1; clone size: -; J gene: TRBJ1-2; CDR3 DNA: TGTGCCAGCAGCTTAGCGACAGGGAATGGCTACACCTTC; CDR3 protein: CASSLATGNGYTF
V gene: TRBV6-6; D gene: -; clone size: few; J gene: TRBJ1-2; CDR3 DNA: TGTGCCAGCAACAGCCGTACCTCTAACTATGGCTACACCTTC; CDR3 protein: CASNSRTSNYGYTF
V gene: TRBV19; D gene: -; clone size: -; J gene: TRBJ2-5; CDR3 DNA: TGTGCCAGTGGAGAATCACAGGGGAGGGAGACCCAGTACTTC; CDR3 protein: CASGESQGRETQYF
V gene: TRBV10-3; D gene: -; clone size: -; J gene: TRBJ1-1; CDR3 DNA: TGTGCCATCAGTGAGTTGGGGGGAGCGAACACTGAAGCTTTCTTT; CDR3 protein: CAISELGGANTEAFF
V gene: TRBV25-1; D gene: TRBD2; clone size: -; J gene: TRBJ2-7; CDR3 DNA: TGTGCCAGCAGGCGAGCGGGAGGGCGATCCTACGAGCAGTACTTC; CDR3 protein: CASRRAGGRSYEQYF
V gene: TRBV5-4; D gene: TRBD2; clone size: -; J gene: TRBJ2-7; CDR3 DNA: TGTGCCAGCAGCCCGGACGGCGGGAGTTTCTACGAGCAGTACTTC; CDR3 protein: CASSPDGGSFYEQYF
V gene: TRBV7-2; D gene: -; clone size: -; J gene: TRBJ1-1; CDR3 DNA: TGTGCCAGCAGCTTAGCGGCGCGGGCCCTTGATGCTTTCTTT; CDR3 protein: CASSLAARALDAFF
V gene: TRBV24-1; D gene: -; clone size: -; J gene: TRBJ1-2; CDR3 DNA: TGTGCCACCAGTGATTACAGTCTGGGTGGCTACACCTTC; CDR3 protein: CATSDYSLGGYTF